These 14 T cell receptor beta chains were all obtained from the same sample, sequenced in a study of T cell changes during pregnancy in multiple sclerosis. Some clones are missing from TCRdb's copy, which holds only in-frame ones; the method was immunoSEQ multiplex PCR. This sample carries around 100,000 clones, around 90% of them seen once, and the ten largest clones take about 3.1%. The sequencing used peripheral blood, collected in the second trimester of pregnancy. The origin of the receptors is a female donor with multiple sclerosis, enrolled in a pregnancy study.

The chain is built from TRBV5-1 and TRBJ2-3; D is uncertain. V was cut by 3 bases and J by 4 bases, with 15 bases left in between. Germline V gives CDR1 SGHRS, CDR2 YFSETQ. This CDR3 is 15 amino acids long. CDR3 in DNA: TGCGCCAGCAGCTCGGTCAGGAAAAGCTCAGATACGCAGTATTTT. Residues: CASSSVRKSSDTQYF.

This rearrangement joins TRBV13 to TRBJ2-1; perhaps TRBD2 as D (5 bases). Trimming took off 2 bases at V and 12 bases at J, with 11 bases between the two ends. This CDR3 has 12 residues. Germline V CDR1 and CDR2: PRHDT, FYEKMQ (reference sequence). This chain's CDR3 is CASSLPGNMQFF. CDR3 DNA sequence: TGTGCCAGCAGCTTACCGGGAAACATGCAGTTCTTC.

This chain links TRBV5-1 with TRBJ2-3, with a possible D match to TRBD2 (5 bases). Germline V gene sequence: CDR1 SGHRS, CDR2 YFSETQ. Trimming pared 3 bases from V and 0 bases from J, leaving 8 bases between. The CDR3 consists of 14 residues. The CDR3 DNA follows: TGCGCCAGCAGCTGGGAGACTAGCACAGATACGCAGTATTTT. This codes for CASSWETSTDTQYF.

V is TRBV28 and J is TRBJ2-1; no firm D call. Germline CDR1 MDHEN, CDR2 SYDVKM. V dropped 2 bases and J dropped 6 bases, with 11 bases sitting between them. The CDR3 length is 14 residues. The CDR3 reads CASSLPPQANEQFF. The CDR3 nucleotides read TGTGCCAGCAGTTTACCCCCCCAAGCCAATGAGCAGTTCTTC.

The CDR3 DNA reads TGCGCCAGCAGCTTGGTCGTCAACTCAGAGACCCAGTACTTC. Protein product: CASSLVVNSETQYF. This chain connects TRBV5-1 to TRBJ2-5; D not certain. V was trimmed by 0 bases and J by 4 bases, leaving 10 bases between them. The CDR3 is made up of 14 amino acids. Germline CDR1 and CDR2: SGHRS and YFSETQ.

Note on this clone: Mismatch with germline at one junction end may stem from a read error. Here the CDR3 reads CSAGDYGYTF. The CDR3 DNA is TGCAGCGCCGGGGACTACGGCTACACCTTC. V and J are TRBV29-1 and TRBJ1-2; weak D call: TRBD1 (5 bases). Germline loops: CDR1 SQVTM, CDR2 ANQGSEA. There are 10 residues in the CDR3.

V is TRBV7-9 and J is TRBJ1-1; D gene unclear. CDR1 is SEHNR and CDR2 is FQNEAQ in the germline V gene (reference sequence). The CDR3 runs 14 residues. V lost 3 bases and J 6 bases, leaving 14 bases between the germline ends. The CDR3 coding sequence is TGTGCCAGCAGCTTGTATACGGGGAAGGCTGAAGCTTTCTTT. This codes for CASSLYTGKAEAFF.

V gene TRBV9 combines with J gene TRBJ2-5; tentatively, D is TRBD2 (6 bases). The V gene lost 4 bases and the J gene lost 0 bases, with 16 bases spanning the gap. Germline CDR1 reads SGDLS; CDR2 reads YYNGEE. The CDR3 extends over 16 amino acids. The DNA for the CDR3 is TGTGCCAGCAGCCCCGGGGACTTCCCGTACCAAGAGACCCAGTACTTC. Its translation is CASSPGDFPYQETQYF.

J is TRBJ2-1 and V is TRBV4-2, with TRBD1 as a possible D gene (5 bases). CDR1 is LGHNA, CDR2 YNFKEQ, per germline. There are 14 residues in the CDR3. Between the trimmed V and J ends, which lost 0 bases and 5 bases, there was a span of 8 bases. CDR3 sequence (DNA): TGTGCCAGCAGCCAAGAAACAGGAAACAATGAGCAGTTCTTC. This codes for CASSQETGNNEQFF.

J is TRBJ2-7 and V is TRBV4-2; D remains unclear. CDR1 is LGHNA and CDR2 is YNFKEQ in the germline V gene. The CDR3 extends over 16 amino acids. The germline V and J ends were trimmed by 1 base and 5 bases, with 18 bases remaining between them. Here the CDR3 DNA reads TGTGCCAGCAGCCAAGCCAACAGAATCACCATCCACGAGCAGTACTTC. It translates to CASSQANRITIHEQYF.

The rearrangement joins TRBV7-8 to TRBJ2-7; D remains ambiguous. The germline CDR1 and CDR2 sequences are SGHVS and FQNEAQ. V was pared by 4 bases and J by 0 bases, with 19 bases between. This CDR3 spans 17 amino acids. The CDR3 region is CASSSPLAPPSSYEQYF. The CDR3 nucleotides read TGTGCCAGCAGCTCACCCTTGGCACCCCCTAGCTCCTACGAGCAGTACTTC.

V usage is TRBV6-1 and J usage is TRBJ2-7; TRBD1 might be the D (5 bases). From germline, CDR1 is MNHNS and CDR2 SASEGT. This CDR3 region has 11 residues. With 7 bases removed from V and 3 bases from J, the gap between germline ends came to 7 bases. The CDR3 nucleotides are TGTGCCAGCACGCAGGGCTACGAGCAGTACTTC. As protein: CASTQGYEQYF.

The gene calls are TRBV9 and TRBJ1-5; 10 bases are a match to TRBD1. Germline loops: CDR1 SGDLS, CDR2 YYNGEE. V trimming: 3 bases; J trimming: 5 bases; junction bases outside the gene matches: 2. CDR3 size: 14 residues. CDR3 in DNA: TGTGCCAGCAGCGCGGGACAGGGGTATCAGCCCCAGCATTTT. Translating gives CASSAGQGYQPQHF. The variable domain in full, with the rest retrieved from reference TRBV9 and TRBJ1-5, is DSGVTQTPKHLITATGQRVTLRCSPRSGDLSVYWYQQSLDQGLQFLIQYYNGEERAKGNILERFSAQQFPDLHSELNLSSLELGDSALYFCASSAGQGYQPQHFGDGTRLSIL.

The rearrangement joins TRBV29-1 to TRBJ2-1, with 9 bases matching TRBD1. This CDR3 has 15 amino acids. Germline-derived CDR1 and CDR2 are SQVTM and ANQGSEA. V lost 6 bases, J lost 1 base, and 7 bases stayed unmatched. This CDR3 is CSVETGGMSYNEQFF. The CDR3 DNA follows: TGCAGCGTGGAGACAGGGGGAATGTCCTACAATGAGCAGTTCTTC.